The T cell receptor beta chain under discussion was sequenced for a study of OX40 agonist ivuxolimab in advanced cancers. About the study: Patients were treated with ivuxolimab, an agonistic anti-OX40 (CD134) antibody. Earlier anti-PD-1, anti-PD-L1 or anti-CTLA-4 therapy was permitted; 35% to 50% had received some. Study findings and constraints: At 0.1 to 3.0 mg/kg and by week 6, CD4+ and CD8+ T cells in the blood had expanded clonally.

The table came from immunoSEQ multiplex PCR; TCRdb's copy has only in-frame clones and leaves some out. The table records roughly 80,000 clones, approximately 86% of them present only once. Blood sampling took place at baseline, cycle 4 day 1, and cycle 7 day 1. Note on this clone: What it binds is not known.

CDR3 length: 16 residues. V was clipped by 1 base and J by 1 base, with 16 bases between them. Germline V CDR1 and CDR2: GTSNPN, SVGIG (reference sequence). Sequenced material: CD4+ or CD8+ T cells sorted from blood, taken in a trial of the OX40 agonist ivuxolimab. The origin of this receptor is an adult with an advanced solid tumor such as melanoma, head and neck, liver or kidney cancer. This sequence joins TRBV30 and TRBJ1-1; maybe TRBD1 (6 bases). This chain's CDR3 is CAWSAAPGTKNTEAFF. DNA for the CDR3: TGTGCCTGGAGTGCCGCTCCCGGGACAAAGAACACTGAAGCTTTCTTT. Drawing the rest from reference TRBV30 and TRBJ1-1, the complete variable domain is SQTIHQWPATLVQPVGSPLSLECTVEGTSNPNLYWYRQAAGRGLQLLFYSVGIGQISSEVPQNLSASRPQDRQFILSSKKLLLSDSGFYLCAWSAAPGTKNTEAFFGQGTRLTVV.